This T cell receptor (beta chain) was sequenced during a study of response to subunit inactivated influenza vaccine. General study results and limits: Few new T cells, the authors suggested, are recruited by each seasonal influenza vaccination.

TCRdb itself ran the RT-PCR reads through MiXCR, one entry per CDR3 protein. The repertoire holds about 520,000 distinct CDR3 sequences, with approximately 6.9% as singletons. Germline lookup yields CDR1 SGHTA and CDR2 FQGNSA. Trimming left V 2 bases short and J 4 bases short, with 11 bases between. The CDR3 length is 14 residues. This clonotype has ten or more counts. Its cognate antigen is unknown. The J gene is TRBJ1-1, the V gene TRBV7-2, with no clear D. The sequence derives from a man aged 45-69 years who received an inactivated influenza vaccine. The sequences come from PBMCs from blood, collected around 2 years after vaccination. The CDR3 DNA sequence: TGTGCCAGCAGCTTAAAGAGGGAGGGCACTGAAGCTTTCTTT. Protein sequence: CASSLKREGTEAFF.